The source of this T cell receptor (beta chain) is a study of beta chain features in type 1 diabetes (dated by TCRdb to between 2018 and 2020). For the wider study: Mean age, gender distribution, total cell number and subset yield were not different between patients and healthy donors. Across all samples, about 110 million sorted cells were examined, and cell number per subset correlated strongly with RNA yield. The study compared the TCRB repertoires of sorted circulating CD4+ T cell subsets in recently diagnosed type 1 diabetes patients with those in matched healthy donors. Whereas all 28 donors provided naive and central memory subsets, regulatory and stem cell-like memory subsets were isolated from just 8 patients and about 8 healthy donors. What the study reported, not specific to this receptor: Because cDNA was sequenced instead of genomic DNA, activated cells with high expression could be over-represented, although the groups did not differ in activation or CD3 levels. At VDJ recombination sites, patients with type 1 diabetes made fewer insertions and deleted more nucleotides, a pattern implying thymic rearrangement abnormalities. Naive, central memory and regulatory TCRB repertoires appeared more similar among patients than among healthy donors. PCR might favor shorter templates, but patient and control samples were amplified and corrected together, so any skew would affect both groups equally. Only small numbers of individuals were included in the HLA sub-analyses, which left unresolved whether HLA type had any influence on TCRB rearrangement. Type 1 diabetes patients showed a moderate but significant shortening of TCRB CDR3 length in all four CD4+ subsets.

Looking up the germline V gene yields CDR1 SGHTA and CDR2 FQGTGA. For this chain, trimming is 5 bases at the V end and 6 bases at the J end, and the number of junction bases without a gene match is 5. The CDR3 covers 14 residues, taking in both the cysteine and the phenylalanine. Just CDR3 DNA is preserved here, 42 bases in frame from base 1. Each donor gave one peripheral blood draw, roughly 0.12 L on average, collected into heparinised tubes. Naive, central memory, regulatory and stem cell-like memory CD4+ T cells were sorted on a BD FACSAria II using a panel including CD45RO, CCR7, CD25, CD127, CD95 and CD27. All sorted populations exceeded 95% purity. PBMCs were isolated right away by Lymphoprep density gradient centrifugation and were stained directly, without culture. So that batch effects would be minimized, each experiment stained and sorted samples in pairs, pairing one healthy donor with one patient.

There are a few counts of this clone. There is no known antigen for this receptor. Qualities for individual bases were not recorded, and no much larger clone is one base off. All of the isolated RNA was reverse transcribed with the High Capacity cDNA Reverse Transcription Kit, so expressed TCRB transcripts were sequenced. Naive, central memory and regulatory T cell samples underwent deep immunoSEQ sequencing, averaging around 3.9 million total reads per sample. After sorted cells were lysed in RLT buffer, RNA was extracted with DNase-treated RNeasy Micro or Mini kits, with the choice depending on cell number. Each cell subset was processed on its own to prevent cross-contamination, while patient and healthy donor samples were processed together. Using the immunoSEQ multiplex PCR, TCRB sequences were amplified from cDNA into 87-bp fragments spanning the CDR3 region. Amplicons were sequenced on the Illumina HiSeq platform. Per the original workflow: Synthetic template baselines were used to correct PCR bias computationally, reads within Hamming distance 2 were collapsed, and singletons that could not be merged were discarded. Reads were aligned to IMGT to assign V, D and J genes, CDR3 length, and insertions or deletions at six rearrangement sites. Clonotype counts were normalized to sorted cell number within each subset before computing true diversity and Gini coefficients with the tcR R package. Repertoire sharing was quantified using the overlap coefficient calculated on TCRB nucleotide sequences. Out-of-frame TCRB sequences from naive cells were analyzed as a proxy for the pre-selection repertoire. TCRdb re-hosts the immuneACCESS table, in-frame sequences only. Its copies lack some clones; in the studies checked, an unresolved V gene accounts for under half of them, and the cause for the rest is not known. V and J calls and clone size are those listed in that table; D and trimming were worked out from the DNA. This sample comprises 300,000 or so clones, approximately 15% of them detected only once. The ten largest clonotypes hold roughly 0.015% of the sample.

Recombination connected TRBV7-3 to TRBJ2-5; TRBD1 agrees with 11 junctional bases. Sequenced: naive CD4+ T cells from blood. This specimen's cell subset or site label, interpreted: true naive CD4+ T cells. The clonotype originates from a woman in her late teens or twenties with type 1 diabetes. The nucleotides are TGTGCCAGCAGCCAATTGGACAGGGGGCAGACCCAGTACTTC. It is translated as CASSQLDRGQTQYF.